This T cell receptor (beta chain) stems from a study of T cell changes during pregnancy in multiple sclerosis. Generated by immunoSEQ multiplex PCR, the TCRdb table keeps only in-frame clones and is missing some. The table has fewer than 55,000 clones, approximately 90% seen once. Germline CDR1 reads LNHDA; CDR2 reads SQIVND (reference sequence). The ends were cut back, 6 bases at V and 0 bases at J, with 14 bases in the middle. The CDR3 is 15 amino acids. The specimen was CD8+ T cells from peripheral blood mononuclear cells, collected after pregnancy. The sequence was collected from a female donor in good health, enrolled as a control in a pregnancy study. V and J are TRBV19 and TRBJ1-1; D is perhaps TRBD1 (5 bases). CDR3: CASSGGALMNTEAFF. Here the CDR3 DNA reads TGTGCCAGTAGCGGGGGAGCCCTCATGAACACTGAAGCTTTCTTT.